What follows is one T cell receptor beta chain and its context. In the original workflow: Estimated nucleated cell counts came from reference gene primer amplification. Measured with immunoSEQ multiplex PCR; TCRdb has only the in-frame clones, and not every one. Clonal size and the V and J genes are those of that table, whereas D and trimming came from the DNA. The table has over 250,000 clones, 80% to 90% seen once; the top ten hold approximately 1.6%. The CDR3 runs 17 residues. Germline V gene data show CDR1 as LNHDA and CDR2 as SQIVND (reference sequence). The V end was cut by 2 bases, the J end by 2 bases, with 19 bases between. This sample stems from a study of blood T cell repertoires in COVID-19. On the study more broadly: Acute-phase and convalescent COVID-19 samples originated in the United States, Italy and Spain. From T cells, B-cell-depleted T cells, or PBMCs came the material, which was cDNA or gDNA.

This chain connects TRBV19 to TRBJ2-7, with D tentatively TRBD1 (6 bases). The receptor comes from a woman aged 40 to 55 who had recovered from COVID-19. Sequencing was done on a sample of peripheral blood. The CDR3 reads CASSIIFFQGMAYEQYF. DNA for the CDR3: TGTGCCAGTAGTATAATTTTTTTCCAGGGGATGGCCTACGAGCAGTACTTC.